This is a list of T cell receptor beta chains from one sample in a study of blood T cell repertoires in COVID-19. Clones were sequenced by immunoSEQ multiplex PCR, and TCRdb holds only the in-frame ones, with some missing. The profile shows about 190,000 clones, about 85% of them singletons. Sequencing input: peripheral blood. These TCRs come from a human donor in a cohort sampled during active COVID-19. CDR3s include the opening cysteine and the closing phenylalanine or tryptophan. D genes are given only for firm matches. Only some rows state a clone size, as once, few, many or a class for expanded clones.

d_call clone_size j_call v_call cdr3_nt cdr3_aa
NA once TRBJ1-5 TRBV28 TGTGCCAGCAGTCCAACAGGGAGACAGCCCCAGCATTTT CASSPTGRQPQHF
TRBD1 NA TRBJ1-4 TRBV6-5 TGTGCCAGCAGGGTCGTGGGACAGGGGAACGAAAAACTGTTTTTT CASRVVGQGNEKLFF
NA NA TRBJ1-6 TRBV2 TGTGCCAGCAGGCGGACACTATGGGGCAATTCACCCCTCCACTTT CASRRTLWGNSPLHF
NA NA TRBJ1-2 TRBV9 TGTGCCAGCAGCGTTTTAGGGCAGGGCTATGGCTACACCTTC CASSVLGQGYGYTF
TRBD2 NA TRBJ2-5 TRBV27 TGTGCCAGCAGTTTAATGGGACTACAAGAGACCCAGTACTTC CASSLMGLQETQYF
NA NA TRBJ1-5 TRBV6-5 TGTGCCAGCAGGCCCGGACAGAGCAATCAGCCCCAGCATTTT CASRPGQSNQPQHF
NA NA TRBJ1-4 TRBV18 TGTGCCAGCTCACCAGAGACAGGTCGGTGGGAAAAACTGTTTTTT CASSPETGRWEKLFF
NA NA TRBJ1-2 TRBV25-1 TGTGCCAGTAGAGCCGTGTATGGCTACACCTTC CASRAVYGYTF
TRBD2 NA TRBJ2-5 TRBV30 TGTGCCTGGACGACGTGGAGCGGGATAGGAGAGACCCAGTACTTC CAWTTWSGIGETQYF
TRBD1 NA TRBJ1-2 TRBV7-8 TGTGCCAGCAGCTTGGGACAGTACTATGGCTACACCTTC CASSLGQYYGYTF
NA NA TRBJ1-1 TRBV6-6 TGTGCCAGCAGTTACGGAAGAGGAGGTCCTGAAGCTTTCTTT CASSYGRGGPEAFF
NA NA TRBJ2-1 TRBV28 TGTGCCAGCAGTCTATATCGGAGCTCCTACAATGAGCAGTTCTTC CASSLYRSSYNEQFF
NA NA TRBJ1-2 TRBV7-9 TGTGCCAGCAGCGCAGACACAGCCTACTTCTATGGCTACACCTTC CASSADTAYFYGYTF
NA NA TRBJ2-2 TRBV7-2 TGTGCCAGCAGCTTAGGCCTAGCTCCCGGGGAGCTGTTTTTT CASSLGLAPGELFF
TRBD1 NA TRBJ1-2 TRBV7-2 TGTGCCAGCAGCTTAGCAAGGACAGGGGGCTACACCTTC CASSLARTGGYTF
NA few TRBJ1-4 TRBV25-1 TGTGCCAGCAGTCATACCCGCGGAACTAATGAAAAACTGTTTTTT CASSHTRGTNEKLFF
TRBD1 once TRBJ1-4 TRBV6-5 TGTGCCAGCAGTAGGACAGGGTCTAATGAAAAACTGTTTTTT CASSRTGSNEKLFF
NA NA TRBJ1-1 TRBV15 TGTGCCACCAGCAGAGATTTACAGGCTAAAGCTTTCTTT CATSRDLQAKAFF
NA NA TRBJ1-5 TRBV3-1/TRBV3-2 TGTGCCAGCAGCCAAGTACAGGGAAATCAGCCCCAGCATTTT CASSQVQGNQPQHF
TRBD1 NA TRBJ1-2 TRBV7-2 TGTGCCAGCAGCTGGGACAGGGGACCCTATGGCTACACCTTC CASSWDRGPYGYTF
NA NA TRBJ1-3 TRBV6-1 TGTGCCAGCAGTGAAGCATGGAGGGTTCGGTCTGGAAACACCATATATTTT CASSEAWRVRSGNTIYF
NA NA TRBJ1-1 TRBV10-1 TGCGCCACCCCGTACACTGAAGCTTTCTTT CATPYTEAFF